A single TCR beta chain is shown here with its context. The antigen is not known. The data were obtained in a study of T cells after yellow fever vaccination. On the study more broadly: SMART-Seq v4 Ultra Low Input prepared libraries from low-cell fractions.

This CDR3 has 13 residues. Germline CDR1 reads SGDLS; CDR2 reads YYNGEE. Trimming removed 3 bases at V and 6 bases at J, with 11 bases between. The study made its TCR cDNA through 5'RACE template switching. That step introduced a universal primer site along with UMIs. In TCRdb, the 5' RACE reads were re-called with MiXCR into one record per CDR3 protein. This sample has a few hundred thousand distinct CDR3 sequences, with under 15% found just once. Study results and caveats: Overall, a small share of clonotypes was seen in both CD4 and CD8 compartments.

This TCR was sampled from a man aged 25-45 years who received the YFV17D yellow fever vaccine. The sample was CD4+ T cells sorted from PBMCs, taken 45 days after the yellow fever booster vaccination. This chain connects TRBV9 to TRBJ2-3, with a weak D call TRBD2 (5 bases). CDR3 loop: CASSEAVADTQYF. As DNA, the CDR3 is TGTGCCAGCAGCGAGGCGGTAGCGGATACGCAGTATTTT.